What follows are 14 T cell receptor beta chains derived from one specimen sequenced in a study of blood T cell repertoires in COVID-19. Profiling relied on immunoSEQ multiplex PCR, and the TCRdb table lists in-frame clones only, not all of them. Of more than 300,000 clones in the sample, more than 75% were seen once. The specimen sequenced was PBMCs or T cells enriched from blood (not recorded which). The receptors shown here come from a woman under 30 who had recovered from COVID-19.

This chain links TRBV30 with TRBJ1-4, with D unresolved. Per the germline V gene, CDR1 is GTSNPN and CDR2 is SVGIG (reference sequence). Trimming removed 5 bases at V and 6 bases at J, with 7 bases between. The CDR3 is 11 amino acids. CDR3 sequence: CAWGSYEKLFF. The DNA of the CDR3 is TGTGCCTGGGGATCCTATGAAAAACTGTTTTTT.

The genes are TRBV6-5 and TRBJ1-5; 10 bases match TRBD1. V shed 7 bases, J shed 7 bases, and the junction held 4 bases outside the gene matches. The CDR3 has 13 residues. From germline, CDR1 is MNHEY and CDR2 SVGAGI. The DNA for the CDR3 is TGTGCCAGCAAGCCGGGACAGGGGCAGCCCCAGCATTTT. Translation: CASKPGQGQPQHF.

The CDR3 region is CASSLVGTEAFF. The CDR3 nucleotides are TGTGCCAGCAGCTTGGTCGGCACTGAAGCTTTCTTT. The chain carries TRBV11-2 and TRBJ1-1; D gene ambiguous. The V gene lost 3 bases and the J gene lost 4 bases, with 6 bases spanning the gap. Per the germline V gene, CDR1 is SGHAT and CDR2 is FQNNGV. The CDR3 consists of 12 residues.

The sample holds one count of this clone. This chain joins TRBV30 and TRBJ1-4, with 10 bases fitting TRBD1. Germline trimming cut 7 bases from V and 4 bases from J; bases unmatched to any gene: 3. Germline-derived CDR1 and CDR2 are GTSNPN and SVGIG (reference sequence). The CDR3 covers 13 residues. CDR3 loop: CAFRDRGNEKLFF. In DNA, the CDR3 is TGTGCCTTCCGGGACAGGGGTAATGAAAAACTGTTTTTT.

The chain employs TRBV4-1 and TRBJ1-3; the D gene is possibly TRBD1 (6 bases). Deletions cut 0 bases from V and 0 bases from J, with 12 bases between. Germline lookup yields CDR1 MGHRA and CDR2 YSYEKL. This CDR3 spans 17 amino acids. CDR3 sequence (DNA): TGCGCCAGCAGCCAAGACTGGGACACGAGCTCTGGAAACACCATATATTTT. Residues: CASSQDWDTSSGNTIYF.

The CDR3 coding sequence is TGTGCCAGCAGTCCATCGGGAGGCGGGGCTAACTATGGCTACACCTTC. This sequence encodes CASSPSGGGANYGYTF. The chain joins TRBV28 to TRBJ1-2; D gene uncertain. CDR1 is MDHEN and CDR2 is SYDVKM in the germline V gene. The germline V and J ends were trimmed by 5 bases and 0 bases, with 16 bases remaining between them. The CDR3 extends over 16 amino acids.

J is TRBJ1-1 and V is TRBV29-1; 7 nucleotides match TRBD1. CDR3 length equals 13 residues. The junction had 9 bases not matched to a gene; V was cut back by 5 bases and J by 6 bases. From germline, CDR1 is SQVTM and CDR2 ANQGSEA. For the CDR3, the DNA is TGCAGCGTTTTGACAGGGTACGATGCTGAAGCTTTCTTT. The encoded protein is CSVLTGYDAEAFF. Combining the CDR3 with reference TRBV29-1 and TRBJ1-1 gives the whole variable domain SAVISQKPSRDICQRGTSLTIQCQVDSQVTMMFWYRQQPGQSLTLIATANQGSEATYESGFVIDKFPISRPNLTFSTLTVSNMSPEDSSIYLCSVLTGYDAEAFFGQGTRLTVV.

CDR3 sequence reads: CASSEYLYGSQETQYF. The CDR3 bases are TGTGCCAGCAGTGAATACCTATACGGGTCCCAAGAGACCCAGTACTTC. The chain has TRBV6-1 and TRBJ2-5, with D unclear. This CDR3 has 16 amino acids. Germline V gene sequence: CDR1 MNHNS, CDR2 SASEGT. V was trimmed by 2 bases and J by 1 base, leaving 14 bases between them.

The CDR3 DNA follows: TGTGCCATCAGTGAGGGAGCGGGGGGGCCAGATACGCAGTATTTT. It translates to CAISEGAGGPDTQYF. V is TRBV10-3 and J is TRBJ2-3, with TRBD2 matching 10 bases. The length of the CDR3 is 15 residues. Germline CDR1 is ENHRY and CDR2 is SYGVKD. V shed 2 bases and J 4 bases; nucleotides not matched to a gene: 3.

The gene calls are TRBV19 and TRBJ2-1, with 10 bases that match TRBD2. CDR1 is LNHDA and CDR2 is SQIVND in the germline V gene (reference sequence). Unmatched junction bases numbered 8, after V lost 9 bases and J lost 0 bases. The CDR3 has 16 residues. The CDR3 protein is CASLLAGASSYNEQFF. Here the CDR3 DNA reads TGTGCCAGCCTTCTAGCGGGGGCGAGCTCCTACAATGAGCAGTTCTTC.

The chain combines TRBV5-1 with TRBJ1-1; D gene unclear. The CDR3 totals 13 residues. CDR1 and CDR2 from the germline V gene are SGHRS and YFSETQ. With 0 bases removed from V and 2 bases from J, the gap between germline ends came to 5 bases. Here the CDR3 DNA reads TGCGCCAGCAGCTTGGACAGTAACACTGAAGCTTTCTTT. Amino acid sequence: CASSLDSNTEAFF.

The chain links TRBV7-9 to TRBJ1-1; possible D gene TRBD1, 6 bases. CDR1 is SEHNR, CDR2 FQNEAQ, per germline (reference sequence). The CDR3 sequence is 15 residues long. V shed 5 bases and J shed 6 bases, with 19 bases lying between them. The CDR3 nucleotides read TGTGCCAGCAGCACCACTGGGGGGGCGAGGGCTGAAGCTTTCTTT. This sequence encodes CASSTTGGARAEAFF.

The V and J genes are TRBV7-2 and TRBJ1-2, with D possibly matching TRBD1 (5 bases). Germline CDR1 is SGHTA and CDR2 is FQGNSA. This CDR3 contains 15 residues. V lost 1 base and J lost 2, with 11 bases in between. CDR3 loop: CASSLVQDPNYGYTF. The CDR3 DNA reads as TGTGCCAGCAGCTTAGTACAGGATCCCAACTATGGCTACACCTTC. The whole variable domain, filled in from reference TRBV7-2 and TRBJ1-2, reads GAGVSQSPSNKVTEKGKDVELRCDPISGHTALYWYRQSLGQGLEFLIYFQGNSAPDKSGLPSDRFSAERTGGSVSTLTIQRTQQEDSAVYLCASSLVQDPNYGYTFGSGTRLTVV.

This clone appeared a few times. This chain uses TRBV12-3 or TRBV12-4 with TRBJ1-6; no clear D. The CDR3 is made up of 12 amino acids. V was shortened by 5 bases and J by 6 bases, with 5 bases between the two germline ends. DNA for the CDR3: TGTGCCAGCAGTACAGCTAATTCACCCCTCCACTTT. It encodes CASSTANSPLHF.